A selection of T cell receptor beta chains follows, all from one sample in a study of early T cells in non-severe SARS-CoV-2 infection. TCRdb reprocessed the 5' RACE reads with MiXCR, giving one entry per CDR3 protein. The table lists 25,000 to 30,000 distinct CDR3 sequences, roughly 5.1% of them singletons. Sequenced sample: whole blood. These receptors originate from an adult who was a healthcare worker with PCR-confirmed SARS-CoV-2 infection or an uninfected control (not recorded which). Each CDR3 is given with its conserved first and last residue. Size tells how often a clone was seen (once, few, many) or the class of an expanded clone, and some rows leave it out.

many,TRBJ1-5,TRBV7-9,CASSSSTGQGNQPQHF
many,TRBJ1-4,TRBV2,CASSTERVEKLFF
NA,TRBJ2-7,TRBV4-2,CASSQDRASVKNEQYF
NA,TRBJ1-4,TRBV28,CASSSPGQPNEKLSF
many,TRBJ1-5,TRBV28,CASSLVDNQPQHF
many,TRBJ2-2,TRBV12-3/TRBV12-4,CASSFPGELFF
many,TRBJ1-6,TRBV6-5,CASSSKPGQISNSPLHF
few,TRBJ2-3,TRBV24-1,CATSASGKADTQYF
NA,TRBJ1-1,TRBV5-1,CASSLTGAEAFF
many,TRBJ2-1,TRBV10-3,CAISEALAGHNEQFF
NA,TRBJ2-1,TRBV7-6,CASSLGHGNKQFF
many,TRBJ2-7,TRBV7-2,CASSLRTGRGSYEQYF
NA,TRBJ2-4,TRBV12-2,CASRLGEYSGRAINIAKNIQYF
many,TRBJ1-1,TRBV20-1,CSARSPLTVNTEAFF
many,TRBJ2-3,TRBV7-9,CASSSSGPDTQYF
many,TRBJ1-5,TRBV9,CASAQGEDSQPQHF
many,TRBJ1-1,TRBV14,CASSPGMNTEAFF
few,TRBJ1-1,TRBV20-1,CSAKPPGTTEAFF
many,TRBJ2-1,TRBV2,CASSGTGNLSNEQFF
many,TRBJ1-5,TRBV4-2,CASENFQGSNQPQHF
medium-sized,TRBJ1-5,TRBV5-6,CASSSYRGDHQPQHF
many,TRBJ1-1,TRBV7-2,CASSSQIRQGTEAFF
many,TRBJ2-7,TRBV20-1,CSAPPRVKYEQYF
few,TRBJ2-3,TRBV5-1,CASQDRVSDTQYF
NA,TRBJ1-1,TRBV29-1,CSGRIGGTEAFF
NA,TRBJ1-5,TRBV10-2,CASRTDRENQPQHF
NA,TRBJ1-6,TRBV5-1,CASSLESRGNSPLHF